The 29 T cell receptor beta chains listed next were all sequenced from one sample in a study of identical twins' blood T cells. A single record per CDR3 protein comes from TCRdb applying MiXCR to the 5' RACE reads. The sample lists 350,000 to 400,000 distinct CDR3 sequences, roughly 30% seen once, with 5.5% to 7% in the top ten. Sequences were obtained from PBMCs. The receptors derive from a woman aged 18 to 55 in good health.

In its sample, this clonotype was seen a few times. V usage is TRBV20-1 and J usage is TRBJ1-2; D is ambiguous. The CDR3 has 13 residues. The ends were cut back, 6 bases at V and 5 bases at J, with 16 bases in the middle. CDR1 is DFQATT, CDR2 SNEGSKA, per germline (reference sequence). CDR3 DNA sequence: TGCAGTGCCTCTAGCAAGAATGGATATGGCTACACCTTC. Its protein is CSASSKNGYGYTF.

Details on this clonotype: An end of the junction differs from the germline gene, which may be a read error. The chain is built from TRBV24-1 and TRBJ2-2, with D uncertain. Per the germline V gene, CDR1 is KGHDR and CDR2 is SFDVKD. The CDR3 has 15 residues. CDR3 protein: CVTSDPTANTGELFF. CDR3 bases: TGCGTCACCAGTGACCCGACTGCGAACACCGGGGAGCTGTTTTTT.

This clonotype has just a few counts. The rearrangement links TRBV29-1 to TRBJ1-2, with 8 bases fitting TRBD1. Losses at the gene ends were 5 bases for V and 4 bases for J; bases not matched to a gene: 18. The CDR3 is made up of 17 amino acids. Germline-derived CDR1 and CDR2 are SQVTM and ANQGSEA. The CDR3 DNA reads TGCAGCGTTTTTAAGGCGGACAGGGTAGAAGGGGGCTATGGCTACACCTTC. Translated: CSVFKADRVEGGYGYTF.

The chain combines TRBV18 with TRBJ2-7; D is possibly TRBD2 (5 bases). Per the germline V gene, CDR1 is KGHSH and CDR2 is LQKENI. Trimming removed 0 bases from V and 2 bases from J, with 11 bases in between. The CDR3 totals 15 residues. CDR3: CASSPPVVGTYEQYF. CDR3 sequence (DNA): TGTGCCAGCTCACCACCGGTAGTCGGGACCTACGAGCAGTACTTC.

This clonotype occurred a few times. The rearrangement joins TRBV5-8 to TRBJ2-3; D is perhaps TRBD1 (5 bases). The germline V gene has CDR1 SGHTS and CDR2 YDEGEE. V was cut by 3 bases and J by 1 base, with 12 bases left in between. This CDR3 contains 15 residues. CDR3 sequence reads: CASSSTGSRTDTQYF. The CDR3 DNA reads as TGTGCCAGCAGCTCAACAGGCTCTCGCACAGATACGCAGTATTTT.

This clonotype was counted a few times. This rearrangement joins TRBV6-5 to TRBJ1-5; D gene uncertain. Trimming took off 0 bases at V and 0 bases at J, with 9 bases between the two ends. The CDR3 is 16 amino acids. Germline V gene sequence: CDR1 MNHEY, CDR2 SVGAGI. The chain's CDR3 is CASSYSGVYSNQPQHF. The CDR3 nucleotides are TGTGCCAGCAGTTACTCCGGAGTTTATAGCAATCAGCCCCAGCATTTT.

The genes are TRBV5-6 and TRBJ2-6; D remains ambiguous. CDR1 is SGHDT and CDR2 is YYEEEE in the germline V gene. The CDR3 has 15 residues. V was shortened by 3 bases and J by 0 bases, with 7 bases between the two germline ends. The CDR3 region is CASSSGVSGANVLTF. DNA of the CDR3: TGTGCCAGCAGCTCGGGTGTCTCTGGGGCCAACGTCCTGACTTTC.

As regards this clonotype: It is likely a read error, because the conserved phenylalanine at the end of the CDR3 is missing. The CDR3 nucleotides read TGTGCCAGCAGCCCTCTAGCGTTCGGCGAGCAGTTCTCC. This codes for CASSPLAFGEQFS. This chain connects TRBV4-2 to TRBJ2-1; TRBD2 might be the D (6 bases). The germline gives CDR1 LGHNA, CDR2 YNFKEQ. The CDR3 consists of 13 residues. The V end lost 4 bases, the J end lost 10 bases, and 14 bases lay between the germline ends.

The chain couples TRBV9 to TRBJ1-2; the D is unclear. The germline CDR1 and CDR2 sequences are SGDLS and YYNGEE. The CDR3 loop spans 11 amino acids. V lost 4 bases, J lost 8 bases, and 9 bases lay in between. CDR3 in amino acids: CASSSREGYTF. The CDR3 DNA follows: TGTGCCAGCAGCTCGAGGGAAGGCTACACCTTC.

The chain uses TRBV29-1 and TRBJ1-4; no clear D gene. Per germline, CDR1 SQVTM and CDR2 ANQGSEA. CDR3 length: 21 amino acids. In DNA, the CDR3 is TGCATCACCGAGGTGGAGGTGTTTGTTCGGAAGCTCTTCTTTGATAATGAAAAACTGTTTTTT. Its translation: CITEVEVFVRKLFFDNEKLFF.

The chain links TRBV2 to TRBJ1-1, with 7 positions matching TRBD1. The trim removed 8 bases at V and 4 bases at J, leaving 7 bases unmatched. In germline, CDR1 is SNHLY, CDR2 FYNNEI. The CDR3 has 13 amino acids. The CDR3, as DNA: TGTGCCAGCGGGTCGTACAGGGGCACTGAAGCTTTCTTT. It translates to CASGSYRGTEAFF.

There are a few counts of this clonotype. This chain connects TRBV7-2 to TRBJ1-3; D unclear. The CDR3 totals 14 residues. Germline lookup yields CDR1 SGHTA and CDR2 FQGNSA. V was trimmed by 5 bases and J by 2 bases, leaving 10 bases between them. CDR3 coding DNA: TGTGCCAGCAGCCTAGTGGTGCCTGGAAACACCATATATTTT. Translated: CASSLVVPGNTIYF. Drawing the rest from reference TRBV7-2 and TRBJ1-3, the complete variable domain is GAGVSQSPSNKVTEKGKDVELRCDPISGHTALYWYRQSLGQGLEFLIYFQGNSAPDKSGLPSDRFSAERTGGSVSTLTIQRTQQEDSAVYLCASSLVVPGNTIYFGEGSWLTVV.

Many counts were recorded for this clonotype. V usage is TRBV25-1 and J usage is TRBJ1-2, with D possibly matching TRBD1 (6 bases). The CDR3 spans 14 residues. CDR1 MGHDK and CDR2 SYGVNS come from the germline V gene. Trimming removed 1 base from V and 4 bases from J, with 10 bases in between. This CDR3 is CASSEFGGPYGYTF. The CDR3 DNA reads TGTGCCAGCAGTGAATTTGGGGGGCCCTATGGCTACACCTTC.

This chain joins TRBV5-1 and TRBJ1-3; D remains unclear. This CDR3 region has 13 residues. Trimming took 4 bases from V and 2 from J, leaving 7 bases between them. Per germline, CDR1 SGHRS and CDR2 YFSETQ. The CDR3 region has the DNA TGCGCCAGCAGCCCGGACGCTGGAAACACCATATATTTT. Its protein product is CASSPDAGNTIYF. Using reference TRBV5-1 and TRBJ1-3 for the parts outside the CDR3, the full variable domain is KAGVTQTPRYLIKTRGQQVTLSCSPISGHRSVSWYQQTPGQGLQFLFEYFSETQRNKGNFPGRFSGRQFSNSRSEMNVSTLELGDSALYLCASSPDAGNTIYFGEGSWLTVV.

This clonotype was observed a few times. The V gene is TRBV7-9, the J gene TRBJ1-2, with D uncertain. Trimming cost V 1 base and J 0 bases, with 9 bases left between them. This CDR3 is built from 15 residues. The germline CDR1 and CDR2 sequences are SEHNR and FQNEAQ (reference sequence). The CDR3 reads CASSLGRASNYGYTF. The CDR3 bases are TGTGCCAGCAGCTTAGGGCGCGCATCTAACTATGGCTACACCTTC. Full variable domain (missing parts from reference TRBV7-9 and TRBJ1-2): DTGVSQNPRHKITKRGQNVTFRCDPISEHNRLYWYRQTLGQGPEFLTYFQNEAQLEKSRLLSDRFSAERPKGSFSTLEIQRTEQGDSAMYLCASSLGRASNYGYTFGSGTRLTVV.

The gene calls are TRBV11-2 and TRBJ2-4; perhaps TRBD1 as D (6 bases). This CDR3 has 16 amino acids. Deletions cut 0 bases from V and 4 bases from J, with 13 bases between. Germline V gene sequence: CDR1 SGHAT, CDR2 FQNNGV. CDR3 loop: CASSLDGGAAKNIQYF. In DNA, the CDR3 is TGTGCCAGCAGCTTAGATGGGGGCGCAGCGAAAAACATTCAGTACTTC.

The chain joins TRBV5-1 to TRBJ1-1, with 7 bases identical to TRBD1. With V trimmed by 1 base and J by 5 bases, 11 bases remained unmatched. This CDR3 is 16 amino acids long. The germline V gene has CDR1 SGHRS and CDR2 YFSETQ. This CDR3 is CASSLWTTGVGTEAFF. The CDR3 coding sequence is TGCGCCAGCAGCTTGTGGACTACAGGGGTAGGGACTGAAGCTTTCTTT.

The chain employs TRBV6-2 or TRBV6-3 and TRBJ2-7; possible D gene TRBD1, 5 bases. Between the trimmed V and J ends, which lost 6 bases and 0 bases, there was a span of 9 bases. Germline V lookup: CDR1 MNHEY, CDR2 SVGEGT. The CDR3 is made up of 13 amino acids. CDR3 residues: CASRETASYEQYF. CDR3 in DNA: TGTGCCAGCAGGGAGACAGCCTCCTACGAGCAGTACTTC.

This clonotype showed up just a few times. V gene TRBV29-1 combines with J gene TRBJ2-3; D ambiguous. Germline loops: CDR1 SQVTM, CDR2 ANQGSEA. Trimming shortened V by 0 bases and J by 4 bases, and 11 bases separated the two germline ends. The CDR3 has 14 amino acids. The CDR3 is CSVEEASMADTQYF. DNA for the CDR3: TGCAGCGTTGAAGAGGCCAGTATGGCAGATACGCAGTATTTT.

The V gene is TRBV20-1, the J gene TRBJ1-1; 8 nucleotides align to TRBD1. The CDR3 runs 15 residues. The trim removed 3 bases at V and 4 bases at J, leaving 10 bases unmatched. Germline V gene lookup returns CDR1 DFQATT and CDR2 SNEGSKA (reference sequence). In DNA, the CDR3 is TGCAGTGCTAGGCCCTTACAGGGGGAGGGCACTGAAGCTTTCTTT. This codes for CSARPLQGEGTEAFF.

In the case of this clonotype: The final CDR3 position lacks the conserved phenylalanine or tryptophan, pointing to a likely read error. The DNA is left out, because the CDR3 cannot be placed on it with certainty; the CDR3 is given as TCRdb lists it. V is TRBV12-3 or TRBV12-4 and J is TRBJ2-1; the table's D gene call, TRBD1, was not cross checked with the DNA. The CDR3 is 12 residues long, ends included. CDR3 amino acids: CASSFEGQGTFD.

The genes are TRBV7-3 and TRBJ1-1, with D uncertain. From germline, CDR1 is SGHTA and CDR2 FQGTGA. This CDR3 contains 13 residues. Deletions cut 3 bases from V and 3 bases from J, with 8 bases between. The CDR3 loop reads CASSFNTYTEAFF. Here the CDR3 DNA reads TGTGCCAGCAGCTTCAACACTTACACTGAAGCTTTCTTT.

This rearrangement joins TRBV5-1 to TRBJ1-1; tentatively, D is TRBD1 (5 bases). Trimming stripped 0 bases from V and 3 bases from J, with 12 bases between. Germline assignment: CDR1 SGHRS and CDR2 YFSETQ. CDR3 length equals 15 residues. The CDR3 bases are TGCGCCAGCAGCTTGGGCTGGGGGGTAGACACTGAAGCTTTCTTT. Translated, it gives CASSLGWGVDTEAFF.

At least ten counts were recorded for this clonotype. The V and J genes are TRBV9 and TRBJ1-2; D remains ambiguous. Germline loops: CDR1 SGDLS, CDR2 YYNGEE. Trimming cost V 0 bases and J 4 bases, with 16 bases left between them. This CDR3 region has 16 residues. CDR3 DNA: TGTGCCAGCAGCGTAGCTCCGGAGGGATCAGGCTATGGCTACACCTTC. It specifies CASSVAPEGSGYGYTF.

This clonotype came up a few times. The chain employs TRBV20-1 and TRBJ1-2, with D maybe TRBD1 (5 bases). Germline CDR1 is DFQATT and CDR2 is SNEGSKA (reference sequence). The CDR3 length is 14 residues. Trimming removed 3 bases from V and 7 bases from J, with 18 bases in between. CDR3 nucleotide sequence: TGCAGTGCTAGTTCCCCAGGGAATCAGGGTGGCTACACCTTC. Translated: CSASSPGNQGGYTF.

In regard to this clonotype: A read error may account for a junction end that differs from germline. The V and J genes are TRBV6-1 and TRBJ2-7; D could derive from TRBD1 or TRBD2 (5 bases each). Germline V gives CDR1 MNHNS, CDR2 SASEGT. There are 11 residues in the CDR3. CDR3 DNA: TGTGCCACCGATAATTGGGACGGCACACGCTTC. It encodes CATDNWDGTRF.

This clonotype was counted once. Mismatch with germline at one junction end may stem from a read error. V and J are TRBV5-1 and TRBJ2-1, with 7 positions matching TRBD2. The CDR3 has 15 amino acids. Germline V CDR1 and CDR2: SGHRS, YFSETQ. CDR3 residues: CASTHISGQNNEQLF. The DNA for the CDR3 is TGCGCCAGCACCCACATTAGCGGGCAAAACAATGAGCAGCTCTTC.

The rearrangement links TRBV3-1 to TRBJ1-2, with D uncertain. Looked up from germline, CDR1 is LGHDT and CDR2 is YNNKEL (reference sequence). Between the trimmed V and J ends, which lost 2 bases and 2 bases, there was a span of 3 bases. The CDR3 runs to 12 residues. This chain's CDR3 is CASSQWNYGYTF. In DNA form, the CDR3 reads TGTGCCAGCAGCCAATGGAACTATGGCTACACCTTC.

For this clonotype: The germline gene is not matched at one end of the junction; a read error may be the cause. The V gene is TRBV5-1, the J gene TRBJ2-7; perhaps TRBD1 as D (5 bases). CDR3 length: 13 amino acids. Germline assignment: CDR1 SGHRS and CDR2 YFSETQ. The CDR3 reads CARSLSGSYEQYF. In nucleotides, the CDR3 is TGCGCCAGGAGCTTGTCAGGGTCCTACGAGCAGTACTTC.